A single sample is the source of the 23 T cell receptor beta chains below, sequenced in a study of cytomegalovirus exposure and HLA in healthy donors. Primers: 60 Vbeta forward and 13 Jbeta reverse. The assay was immunoSEQ multiplex PCR, and TCRdb's table has in-frame clones only and misses some. The data show 100,000 to 150,000 clones, with over 75% seen just once and around 13% held by the top ten. Specimen: PBMCs. These receptors were collected from a woman between 40 and 55 years old in good health and CMV-seropositive.

A single count supports this clone. This sequence joins TRBV6-5 and TRBJ1-2; D is possibly TRBD1 (6 bases). Trimming shortened V by 8 bases and J by 8 bases, and 21 bases separated the two germline ends. This CDR3 region has 14 residues. Germline V gene sequence: CDR1 MNHEY, CDR2 SVGAGI. CDR3: CASRVTRTARGYTF. Here the CDR3 DNA reads TGTGCCAGCCGAGTTACAAGGACAGCACGCGGCTACACCTTC.

The table lists this clone with a count of one. This chain uses TRBV15 with TRBJ2-2; no clear D. The CDR3 is 13 residues long. V was cut by 7 bases and J by 2 bases, with 8 bases left in between. CDR1 is LNHNV, CDR2 YYDKDF, per germline (reference sequence). The CDR3 bases are TGTGCCACCACCACTCGTAACACCGGGGAGCTGTTTTTT. Amino acid sequence: CATTTRNTGELFF. Using reference TRBV15 and TRBJ2-2 for the parts outside the CDR3, the full variable domain is DAMVIQNPRYQVTQFGKPVTLSCSQTLNHNVMYWYQQKSSQAPKLLFHYYDKDFNNEADTPDNFQSRRPNTSFCFLDIRSPGLGDTAMYLCATTTRNTGELFFGEGSRLTVL.

The chain combines TRBV14 with TRBJ2-3, with D perhaps TRBD2 (5 bases). Germline CDR1 SGHDN, CDR2 FVKESK. Trimming stripped 2 bases from V and 0 bases from J, with 9 bases between. The CDR3 has 15 amino acids. The CDR3 sequence is CASSQRGLSTDTQYF. DNA of the CDR3: TGTGCCAGCAGCCAACGAGGACTGAGCACAGATACGCAGTATTTT.

The gene calls are TRBV6-1 and TRBJ2-1; 10 nucleotides match TRBD2. Germline trimming cut 1 base from V and 6 bases from J; bases unmatched to any gene: 6. CDR1 MNHNS and CDR2 SASEGT come from the germline V gene. This CDR3 has 16 amino acids. CDR3 sequence: CASSEGTSGARNEQFF. The CDR3 DNA is TGTGCCAGCAGTGAAGGGACTAGCGGAGCCCGCAATGAGCAGTTCTTC.

The chain has TRBV18 and TRBJ2-5; D not resolved. Between the trimmed V and J ends, which lost 6 bases and 3 bases, there was a span of 5 bases. The CDR3 is 11 amino acids. Germline CDR1 reads KGHSH; CDR2 reads LQKENI. CDR3 region: CASSPKETQYF. The CDR3 bases are TGTGCCAGCTCCCCCAAAGAGACCCAGTACTTC.

This clone was counted once. J is TRBJ2-1 and V is TRBV10-2; perhaps TRBD2 as D (5 bases). The CDR3 runs to 12 residues. Trimming left V 6 bases short and J 8 bases short, with 11 bases between. Germline values: CDR1 WSHSY, CDR2 SAAADI. CDR3 sequence: CASSQTRDEQFF. CDR3 sequence (DNA): TGCGCCAGCAGCCAAACGAGGGATGAGCAGTTCTTC.

The V call is TRBV19, the J call TRBJ2-1; D gene uncertain. Trimming took 3 bases from V and 6 from J, leaving 12 bases between them. CDR3 size: 14 residues. CDR1 is LNHDA, CDR2 SQIVND, per germline (reference sequence). DNA for the CDR3: TGTGCCAGTAGTATGGTCCGGAGTAGCAATGAGCAGTTCTTC. Its protein is CASSMVRSSNEQFF. Based on the CDR3 plus reference TRBV19 and TRBJ2-1, the full variable domain is DGGITQSPKYLFRKEGQNVTLSCEQNLNHDAMYWYRQDPGQGLRLIYYSQIVNDFQKGDIAEGYSVSREKKESFPLTVTSAQKNPTAFYLCASSMVRSSNEQFFGPGTRLTVL.

The chain uses TRBV29-1 and TRBJ2-2, with 11 positions matching TRBD1. The CDR3 has 15 residues. Trimming removed 3 bases from V and 5 bases from J; junction bases left unmatched: 5. Germline values: CDR1 SQVTM, CDR2 ANQGSEA. The CDR3 nucleotides read TGCAGCGTTGACCCGGGACAGGGGGAGACCGGGGAGCTGTTTTTT. This translates into CSVDPGQGETGELFF.

This clone appeared a single time. V and J are TRBV25-1 and TRBJ1-6; D is undetermined. In germline, CDR1 is MGHDK, CDR2 SYGVNS. The CDR3 runs 12 residues. Trimming stripped 4 bases from V and 9 bases from J, with 7 bases between. The CDR3: CASSAPGSPLHF. The CDR3 DNA reads as TGTGCCAGCAGTGCCCCGGGTTCACCCCTCCACTTT.

The rearrangement uses TRBV28 and TRBJ1-1, with a possible D match to TRBD1 (5 bases). Germline CDR1 is MDHEN and CDR2 is SYDVKM. The CDR3 is 17 amino acids. The V gene lost 4 bases and the J gene lost 0 bases, with 18 bases spanning the gap. This chain's CDR3 is CASSSPGDATLNTEAFF. CDR3 in DNA: TGTGCCAGCAGTTCCCCGGGGGACGCGACATTGAACACTGAAGCTTTCTTT. The full variable domain, its missing parts supplied by reference TRBV28 and TRBJ1-1, is DVKVTQSSRYLVKRTGEKVFLECVQDMDHENMFWYRQDPGLGLRLIYFSYDVKMKEKGDIPEGYSVSREKKERFSLILESASTNQTSMYLCASSSPGDATLNTEAFFGQGTRLTVV.

The V gene is TRBV19, the J gene TRBJ2-7, with 9 bases matching TRBD1. The CDR3 sequence is 15 residues long. Germline V gene lookup returns CDR1 LNHDA and CDR2 SQIVND (reference sequence). After removal of 3 bases from V and 3 bases from J, the junction contained 6 bases not matched to a gene. The CDR3 reads CASSIAGQGYYEQYF. CDR3 bases: TGTGCCAGTAGTATTGCGGGACAGGGCTACTACGAGCAGTACTTC.

The V and J genes are TRBV29-1 and TRBJ2-7; possible D gene TRBD1, 6 bases. The CDR3 sequence is 11 residues long. V lost 3 bases and J 5 bases, leaving 8 bases between the germline ends. In germline, CDR1 is SQVTM, CDR2 ANQGSEA. The CDR3 is CSVDAGDEQYF. In nucleotides, the CDR3 is TGCAGCGTTGATGCAGGGGACGAGCAGTACTTC.

V is TRBV4-1 and J is TRBJ2-1, with 10 bases lining up with TRBD1. Trimming took 4 bases from V and 3 from J; bases not matched to a gene: 0. Looked up from germline, CDR1 is MGHRA and CDR2 is YSYEKL. The CDR3 is made up of 14 amino acids. CDR3 loop: CASSRTGGYNEQFF. CDR3 in DNA: TGCGCCAGCAGCCGGACAGGGGGCTACAATGAGCAGTTCTTC.

This clone was recorded once. The chain is built from TRBV28 and TRBJ1-4; the D is unclear. V was cut by 5 bases and J by 8 bases, with 15 bases left in between. CDR1 MDHEN and CDR2 SYDVKM come from the germline V gene. The CDR3 is 14 amino acids. The CDR3 loop is CASSPGIRDEKLFF. CDR3 coding DNA: TGTGCCAGCAGTCCGGGGATTAGAGACGAAAAACTGTTTTTT.

The rearrangement links TRBV11-2 to TRBJ2-5; 9 bases are shared with TRBD2. Losses at the gene ends were 5 bases for V and 6 bases for J; bases not matched to a gene: 13. This CDR3 region has 16 residues. Germline CDR1 reads SGHAT; CDR2 reads FQNNGV. CDR3 residues: CASSTLTGLAGKTQYF. CDR3 in DNA: TGTGCCAGCAGCACACTTACGGGGCTAGCGGGAAAGACCCAGTACTTC.

The rearrangement joins TRBV27 to TRBJ2-1, with D uncertain. The germline V and J ends were trimmed by 2 bases and 4 bases, with 12 bases remaining between them. The CDR3 has 15 amino acids. Germline CDR1 MNHEY, CDR2 SMNVEV (reference sequence). CDR3 DNA sequence: TGTGCCAGCAGTTTAAAGCCAATCCAATACAATGAGCAGTTCTTC. It yields the protein CASSLKPIQYNEQFF.

The V gene is TRBV4-1, the J gene TRBJ2-5; TRBD1 is a possible D gene (8 bases). From germline, CDR1 is MGHRA and CDR2 YSYEKL. The V and J ends lost 2 bases and 2 bases respectively, with 12 bases between them. This CDR3 is built from 15 residues. The CDR3 region has the DNA TGCGCCAGCAGCCAAACAGGGGGGGGACAAGAGACCCAGTACTTC. Protein: CASSQTGGGQETQYF.

V and J are TRBV4-2 and TRBJ2-2, with 9 bases lining up with TRBD1. This CDR3 has 16 residues. From germline, CDR1 is LGHNA and CDR2 YNFKEQ. Trimming removed 4 bases from V and 0 bases from J; junction bases left unmatched: 3. DNA for the CDR3: TGTGCCAGCAGCCCTGGGACAGGGACGAACACCGGGGAGCTGTTTTTT. This codes for CASSPGTGTNTGELFF.

This clone was counted once. The genes are TRBV21-1 and TRBJ1-2; the DNA was not compared with TRBD1, the D call given in the table. TRBV21-1 represents a pseudogene. CDR3 length: 15 residues. The CDR3 sequence is CASSSVQGENYGYTF. The CDR3 coding sequence is TGTGCCAGCAGCAGCGTACAGGGGGAGAACTATGGCTACACCTTC.

This chain links TRBV5-1 with TRBJ1-1; tentative D call: TRBD1 (6 bases). V shed 4 bases and J shed 0 bases, with 7 bases lying between them. Germline V gene lookup returns CDR1 SGHRS and CDR2 YFSETQ. This CDR3 is 13 amino acids long. CDR3: CASSRTVNTEAFF. The CDR3 nucleotides are TGCGCCAGCAGCCGGACAGTGAACACTGAAGCTTTCTTT. Full variable domain (outside the CDR3, taken from reference TRBV5-1 and TRBJ1-1): KAGVTQTPRYLIKTRGQQVTLSCSPISGHRSVSWYQQTPGQGLQFLFEYFSETQRNKGNFPGRFSGRQFSNSRSEMNVSTLELGDSALYLCASSRTVNTEAFFGQGTRLTVV.

The chain couples TRBV5-6 to TRBJ2-3, with 7 bases lining up with TRBD1. Germline V CDR1 and CDR2: SGHDT, YYEEEE. Trimming took 4 bases from V and 2 from J; bases not matched to a gene: 7. This CDR3 has 15 residues. In nucleotides, the CDR3 is TGTGCCAGCAGCCGCTTTGGGACAGCCACAGATACGCAGTATTTT. Translating gives CASSRFGTATDTQYF.

The chain recombines TRBV10-1 with TRBJ2-1, with TRBD1 matching 11 bases. The germline V gene encodes CDR1 WNHNN and CDR2 SYGVQD (reference sequence). The V gene end was trimmed by 4 bases and the J gene end by 9 bases; junction bases not matched to a gene: 8. This CDR3 spans 15 amino acids. The CDR3 DNA sequence: TGCGCCAGCAGTGTCTTCGGACAGGGGGCCGGTGAGCAGTTCTTC. Amino acid sequence: CASSVFGQGAGEQFF.

This clone was recorded a few times. The chain joins TRBV6-5 to TRBJ2-7; 8 nucleotides align to TRBD2. CDR3 length equals 14 residues. Germline CDR1 reads MNHEY; CDR2 reads SVGAGI. V was clipped by 2 bases and J by 3 bases; unmatched bases: 3. The CDR3 DNA reads as TGTGCCAGCAGTTACACTAGCGGAGACTACGAGCAGTACTTC. This gives the protein CASSYTSGDYEQYF.